This is a list of T cell receptor beta chains from one sample in a study of lymphopenia after photon versus proton radiotherapy. Sequencing was performed with immunoSEQ multiplex PCR; in TCRdb, only in-frame clones are kept and a portion is missing. The data hold some 16,000 clones, with around 80% observed a single time. Source: peripheral blood, taken from a patient treated with proton-based radiotherapy. The origin of the receptors is a man aged 70 or older with pancreatic cancer. Both conserved end residues are trimmed from each CDR3.

>TRBV29-1
SVRTGGFYEQY
>TRBV5-1
ASSPLSGPWGAF
>TRBV5-1
ASSSTVGQVYGYT
>TRBV4-1
ASSPWGAGNTIY
>TRBV5-1
ASSPPGAGNTGELF
>TRBV5-1
ASSLAGQGDTEAF
>TRBV4-1
ASRQDGQGYQPQH
>TRBV5-1
ASSLDSLNTEAF
>TRBV12-5
ASGDRDSHQPQH
>TRBV7-3
ASSLRGTGRYGYT
>TRBV19
ASTWRSYNEQF
>TRBV21-1
ASKGAGYT
>TRBV6-5
ASKGTARYT
>TRBV6-4
ASSHTSGEPDTQY
>TRBV27
ASSVQGWGQPQH
>TRBV29-1
SVDKQGALPLYGYT
>TRBV6-6
ASSHEGGIPDTQY
>TRBV5-1
ASSRPGDPSTDTQY
>TRBV15
ATSRGGDVEKLF
>TRBV27
ASSLRVPVYNSPLH
>TRBV6-1
ASSEGERDTQY
>TRBV2
ASKTSGERETQY
>TRBV2
ASSAKTDRSSYNEQF
>TRBV6-1
ASSRQMMNTEAF
>TRBV11-3
ASSLRGAGSAGELF
>TRBV5-1
ASSLRQGASGYT
>TRBV6-6
ASSYRTGSVEQY
>TRBV30
AWEKQGMNTEAF
>TRBV11-2
ASSLQGIGNNEQF
>TRBV19
ASSIDNSPRY
>TRBV5-4
ASSSGQGFNEKLF
>TRBV7-9
ASIEVGARDTEAF
>TRBV2
ASSRDGGNEQF
>TRBV5-4
ASSPAGPAYGEQY